This TCR beta chain derives from a study of cytotoxic CD8 clonotypes in ibrutinib-treated CLL. Looking at the study overall: After a median roughly twelve months on treatment (6 to 36), response samples were drawn. The study recorded mean values of approximately 260,000 productive templates and approximately 100,000 productive rearrangements per sample.

Findings of the study overall: The study found clonality rose at ibrutinib response, then fell toward baseline at progression.

Sequencing was designed to attain a depth spanning 1 in 200,000 to 1 in 1 million T cells. TCRdb keeps only in-frame clones here, not all; method: immunoSEQ multiplex PCR. Seen here are about 160,000 clones, more than 75% observed once, and the top ten hold approximately 2%. A single count supports this clone. Its matching antigen is unknown. The CDR3 sequence is 16 residues long. V gene TRBV21-1 combines with J gene TRBJ1-5. TRBV21-1 is a documented pseudogene. Sequencing was performed on PBMCs, taken after 12 months of ibrutinib treatment. The TCR comes from a human donor with chronic lymphocytic leukemia. DNA for the CDR3: TGTGCCAGCAGCGCGCGGCCTCTTTGTTGGGAGCAGCCCCAGCATTTT. This codes for CASSARPLCWEQPQHF.